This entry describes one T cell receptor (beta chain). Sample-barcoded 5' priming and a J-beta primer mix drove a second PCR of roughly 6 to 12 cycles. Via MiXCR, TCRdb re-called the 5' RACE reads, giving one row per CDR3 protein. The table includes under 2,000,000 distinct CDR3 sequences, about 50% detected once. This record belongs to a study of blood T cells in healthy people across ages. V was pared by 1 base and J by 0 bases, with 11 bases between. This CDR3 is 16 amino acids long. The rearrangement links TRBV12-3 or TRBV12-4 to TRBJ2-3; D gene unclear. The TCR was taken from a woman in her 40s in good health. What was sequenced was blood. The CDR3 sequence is CASSLEVKVSTDTQYF. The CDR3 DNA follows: TGTGCCAGCAGTTTAGAAGTTAAGGTGAGCACAGATACGCAGTATTTT.